The 20 T cell receptor beta chains below were found in one sample sequenced in a study of T cell responses to AZD1222 COVID-19 vaccine. Clones were read by immunoSEQ multiplex PCR, and TCRdb kept only the in-frame ones, dropping some. Among about 270,000 clones, 85% to 95% were seen once, and the ten largest hold around 0.5%. The sequencing here drew on peripheral blood, taken 28 days after the second AZD1222 dose. All receptors derive from an adult who received the AZD1222 COVID-19 vaccine.

The V gene is TRBV5-5, the J gene TRBJ1-1, with D possibly TRBD1 on 5 matching bases. The CDR3 is made up of 14 amino acids. Germline CDR1 is SGHKS and CDR2 is YYEKEE (reference sequence). Trimming stripped 1 base from V and 9 bases from J, with 16 bases between. The CDR3 nucleotides read TGTGCCAGCAGCTTGAGGGGAAGCGGGGGGAAAGCTTTCTTT. Amino acid sequence: CASSLRGSGGKAFF.

The V and J genes are TRBV19 and TRBJ1-2; D is ambiguous. Looked up from germline, CDR1 is LNHDA and CDR2 is SQIVND (reference sequence). The V end was cut by 7 bases, the J end by 5 bases, with 17 bases between. The CDR3 spans 14 residues. The DNA of the CDR3 is TGTGCCAGTACTCCTATCGGGCGCGGTTATGGCTACACCTTC. It specifies CASTPIGRGYGYTF.

V gene TRBV1 combines with J gene TRBJ2-4; the tabulated D call, TRBD2, remains unverified against the DNA. TRBV1 is a recognized pseudogene. The CDR3 runs to 16 residues. The CDR3 region is CTSSPRGSGAKNIQYF. Written as DNA, the CDR3 is TGCACCAGCAGCCCCCGGGGTAGCGGAGCCAAAAACATTCAGTACTTC.

V is TRBV10-3 and J is TRBJ2-7; 7 nucleotides agree with TRBD2. V trimming: 10 bases; J trimming: 4 bases; junction bases outside the gene matches: 13. This CDR3 contains 14 residues. Germline V gene sequence: CDR1 ENHRY, CDR2 SYGVKD. CDR3 sequence reads: CATRPSGTVYEQYF. Here the CDR3 DNA reads TGTGCCACACGGCCGAGCGGGACGGTATACGAGCAGTACTTC.

J is TRBJ1-1 and V is TRBV28; D is unresolved. CDR1 and CDR2 from the germline V gene are MDHEN and SYDVKM. The length of the CDR3 is 13 residues. The CDR3 sequence: CGTDRTVNTEAFF. CDR3 sequence (DNA): TGTGGGACCGATAGAACGGTGAACACTGAAGCTTTCTTT. The entire variable domain, with the rest obtained from reference TRBV28 and TRBJ1-1, is as follows: DVKVTQSSRYLVKRTGEKVFLECVQDMDHENMFWYRQDPGLGLRLIYFSYDVKMKEKGDIPEGYSVSREKKERFSLILESASTNQTSMYLCGTDRTVNTEAFFGQGTRLTVV.

This sequence joins TRBV10-2 and TRBJ1-6; a possible D gene is TRBD1 (6 bases). CDR1 and CDR2 (germline): WSHSY, SAAADI. The CDR3 contains 14 residues. V lost 0 bases, J lost 7 bases, and 7 bases lay in between. Here the CDR3 reads CASSESTGNSPLHF. The DNA of the CDR3 is TGCGCCAGCAGTGAGTCTACAGGGAATTCACCCCTCCACTTT.

Written as DNA, the CDR3 is TGTGCCAGCAGCTCCCTTGGACAGGGGGCGACGAACACTGAAGCTTTCTTT. Amino acids: CASSSLGQGATNTEAFF. The chain is built from TRBV11-2 and TRBJ1-1, with TRBD1 matching 11 bases. Germline assignment: CDR1 SGHAT and CDR2 FQNNGV. This CDR3 has 17 amino acids. Unmatched junction bases numbered 8, after V lost 4 bases and J lost 1 base.

The V and J genes are TRBV11-2 and TRBJ2-7; 7 positions agree with TRBD2. The ends lost 3 bases at V and 4 bases at J; junction bases unmatched: 12. CDR3 length: 16 residues. Germline V gene data show CDR1 as SGHAT and CDR2 as FQNNGV. The CDR3 sequence: CASSFSISRGRYEQYF. CDR3 DNA sequence: TGTGCCAGCAGCTTTAGTATATCGCGGGGGAGGTACGAGCAGTACTTC.

The chain uses TRBV14 and TRBJ2-7, with 11 bases fitting TRBD1. Germline lookup yields CDR1 SGHDN and CDR2 FVKESK. The junction had 5 bases not matched to a gene; V was cut back by 4 bases and J by 3 bases. This CDR3 region has 15 residues. This CDR3 is CASSLGQGAFYEQYF. CDR3 nucleotide sequence: TGTGCCAGCAGCCTCGGACAGGGGGCTTTCTACGAGCAGTACTTC.

The chain combines TRBV28 with TRBJ1-4, with D perhaps TRBD1 (5 bases). Trimming cost V 5 bases and J 0 bases, with 10 bases left between them. There are 15 residues in the CDR3. CDR1 and CDR2 (germline): MDHEN, SYDVKM. The CDR3 sequence is CASSHRGTTNEKLFF. In DNA, the CDR3 is TGTGCCAGCAGTCACCGGGGGACAACTAATGAAAAACTGTTTTTT.

V and J are TRBV10-1 and TRBJ2-1; 11 bases line up with TRBD2. Germline values: CDR1 WNHNN, CDR2 SYGVQD (reference sequence). The CDR3 spans 15 residues. The trim removed 6 bases at V and 5 bases at J, leaving 6 bases unmatched. The CDR3 nucleotides read TGCGCCAGCAGCGTACTAGCGGGGGCAAACAATGAGCAGTTCTTC. This encodes CASSVLAGANNEQFF.

The rearrangement uses TRBV7-3 and TRBJ2-3, with unresolved D. The germline V gene has CDR1 SGHTA and CDR2 FQGTGA. V was trimmed by 2 bases and J by 4 bases, leaving 10 bases between them. This CDR3 comprises 14 residues. The CDR3 sequence is CASSLGRGADTQYF. CDR3 nucleotides: TGTGCCAGCAGCTTAGGACGTGGTGCAGATACGCAGTATTTT.

CDR3 nucleotide sequence: TGTGCCAGCAGCCGGACCCCACCAGGGAGTCGTCAGCCCCAGCATTTT. It is translated as CASSRTPPGSRQPQHF. This chain joins TRBV21-1 and TRBJ1-5. TRBV21-1 is tagged as a pseudogene. The CDR3 runs to 16 residues.

The rearrangement uses TRBV19 and TRBJ1-1, with a possible D match to TRBD1 (6 bases). In germline, CDR1 is LNHDA, CDR2 SQIVND (reference sequence). V lost 3 bases, J lost 3 bases, and 8 bases lay in between. This CDR3 region has 13 residues. CDR3 protein: CASSIQGYTEAFF. The CDR3 DNA sequence: TGTGCCAGTAGTATCCAGGGGTACACTGAAGCTTTCTTT.

The genes are TRBV12-3 or TRBV12-4 and TRBJ1-3, with D possibly being TRBD1 (5 bases). The CDR3 has 12 residues. V shed 10 bases and J shed 4 bases, with 11 bases lying between them. CDR3 coding DNA: TGTGCCACAAGGACAAGCGGAAACACCATATATTTT. This sequence encodes CATRTSGNTIYF.

This clone was recorded a few times. Other DNA sequences in this sample translate to the same CDR3. The chain combines TRBV28 with TRBJ1-1, with D unclear. V was shortened by 5 bases and J by 1 base, with 8 bases between the two germline ends. The germline V gene encodes CDR1 MDHEN and CDR2 SYDVKM. This CDR3 has 13 amino acids. Here the CDR3 reads CASSRRRNTEAFF. The CDR3 nucleotides are TGTGCCAGCAGTCGGCGACGGAACACTGAAGCTTTCTTT.

This sequence joins TRBV7-2 and TRBJ2-1, with TRBD2 matching over 8 bases. Germline V lookup: CDR1 SGHTA, CDR2 FQGNSA. CDR3 length: 15 residues. V lost 4 bases to trimming and J lost 0 bases; unmatched junction nucleotides: 2. This CDR3 is CASSSTSGSYNEQFF. CDR3 DNA: TGTGCCAGCAGCTCTACTAGCGGCTCCTACAATGAGCAGTTCTTC.

V is TRBV3-1 (or the pseudogene TRBV3-2) and J is TRBJ2-3, with unresolved D. The CDR3 runs to 13 residues. V dropped 1 base and J dropped 8 bases, with 10 bases sitting between them. Germline V gene lookup returns CDR1 LGHDT and CDR2 YNNKEL (reference sequence). CDR3 sequence (DNA): TGTGCCAGCAGCCAAGTAAGCGACGGTACGCAGTATTTT. It specifies CASSQVSDGTQYF.

The gene calls are TRBV18 and TRBJ1-1, with D maybe TRBD1 (6 bases). This CDR3 contains 14 residues. The V end lost 2 bases, the J end lost 2 bases, and 9 bases lay between the germline ends. Germline lookup yields CDR1 KGHSH and CDR2 LQKENI. DNA for the CDR3: TGTGCCAGCTCACCAGAAGGGGGAAACACTGAAGCTTTCTTT. Protein sequence: CASSPEGGNTEAFF.

The genes are TRBV7-2 and TRBJ2-7, with D perhaps being TRBD1 or TRBD2 (6 bases each). V was cut by 3 bases and J by 4 bases, with 13 bases left in between. The CDR3 loop spans 14 amino acids. Per germline, CDR1 SGHTA and CDR2 FQGNSA. The CDR3 sequence: CASSFRRGRYEQYF. The DNA of the CDR3 is TGTGCCAGCAGCTTCAGGAGGGGGAGATACGAGCAGTACTTC.